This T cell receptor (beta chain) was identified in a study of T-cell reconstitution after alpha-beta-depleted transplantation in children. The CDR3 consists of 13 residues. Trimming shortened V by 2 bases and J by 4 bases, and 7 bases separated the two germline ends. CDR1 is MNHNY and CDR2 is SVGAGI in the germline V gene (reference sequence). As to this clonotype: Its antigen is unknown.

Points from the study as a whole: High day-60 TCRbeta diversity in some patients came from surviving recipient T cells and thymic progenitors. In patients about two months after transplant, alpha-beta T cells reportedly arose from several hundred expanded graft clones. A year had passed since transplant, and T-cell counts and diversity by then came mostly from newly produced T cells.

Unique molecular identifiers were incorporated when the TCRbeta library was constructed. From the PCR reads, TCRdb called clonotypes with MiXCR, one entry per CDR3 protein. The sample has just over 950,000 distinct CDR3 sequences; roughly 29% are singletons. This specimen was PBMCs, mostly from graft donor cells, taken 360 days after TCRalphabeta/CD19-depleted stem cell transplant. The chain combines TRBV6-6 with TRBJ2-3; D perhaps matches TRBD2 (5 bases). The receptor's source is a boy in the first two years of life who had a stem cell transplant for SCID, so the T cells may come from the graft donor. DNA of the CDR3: TGTGCCAGCAGTTACAAGCGGCCAGATACGCAGTATTTT. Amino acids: CASSYKRPDTQYF.